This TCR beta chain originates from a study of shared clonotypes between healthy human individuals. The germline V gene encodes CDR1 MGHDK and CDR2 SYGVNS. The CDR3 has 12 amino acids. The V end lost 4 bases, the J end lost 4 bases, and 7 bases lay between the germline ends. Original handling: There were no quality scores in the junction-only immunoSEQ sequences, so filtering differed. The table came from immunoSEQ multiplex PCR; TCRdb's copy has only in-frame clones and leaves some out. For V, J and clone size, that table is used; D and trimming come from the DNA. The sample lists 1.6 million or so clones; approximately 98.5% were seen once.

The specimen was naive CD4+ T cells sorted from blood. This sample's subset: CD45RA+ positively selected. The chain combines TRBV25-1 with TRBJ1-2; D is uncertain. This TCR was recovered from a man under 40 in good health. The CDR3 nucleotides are TGTGCCAGCAGTGGTGGTCCCTATGGCTACACCTTC. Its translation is CASSGGPYGYTF.